This T cell receptor (beta chain) emerged from a study of blood T cell repertoires in COVID-19. The wider study: Sources were T cells, B-cell-depleted T cells, or PBMCs; the material itself was cDNA or gDNA.

TCRdb keeps only in-frame clones here, not all; method: immunoSEQ multiplex PCR. The sample carries about 100,000 clones, around four fifths recorded once. V lost 5 bases and J lost 8, with 15 bases in between. The CDR3 length is 13 residues. The germline gives CDR1 SGHTA, CDR2 FQGNSA. The receptor's source is a man in his 70s with active or convalescent COVID-19. This chain uses TRBV7-2 with TRBJ1-2; D might be TRBD1 (6 bases). Sequencing was carried out using peripheral blood. The CDR3 region has the DNA TGTGCCAGCAGCCCATACCCAGGGGAGGGCTACACCTTC. Protein: CASSPYPGEGYTF.